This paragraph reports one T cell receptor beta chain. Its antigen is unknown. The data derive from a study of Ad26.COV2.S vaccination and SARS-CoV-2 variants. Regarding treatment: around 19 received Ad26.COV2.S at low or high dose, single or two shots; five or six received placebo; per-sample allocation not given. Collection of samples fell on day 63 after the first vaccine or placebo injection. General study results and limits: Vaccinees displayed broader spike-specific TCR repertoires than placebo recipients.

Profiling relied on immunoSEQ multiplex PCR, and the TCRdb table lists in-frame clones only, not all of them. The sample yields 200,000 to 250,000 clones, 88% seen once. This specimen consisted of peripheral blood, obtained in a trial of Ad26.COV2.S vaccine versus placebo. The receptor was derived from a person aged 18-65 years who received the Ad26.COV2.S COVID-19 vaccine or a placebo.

The CDR3 DNA sequence: TGTGCCAGCATGGCGGGGTCTCAGGGCTACACCTTC. Its translation: CASMAGSQGYTF. The rearrangement links TRBV6-5 to TRBJ1-2; D is uncertain. The CDR3 covers 12 residues. Germline values: CDR1 MNHEY, CDR2 SVGAGI. Trimming took off 7 bases at V and 8 bases at J, with 14 bases between the two ends.